The 16 T cell receptor beta chains in this list originate from one sample, sequenced in a study of response to subunit inactivated influenza vaccine. Each CDR3 protein is one row after TCRdb ran MiXCR on the RT-PCR reads. The sample has approximately 160,000 distinct CDR3 sequences; about 10% are singletons. Sequenced here: CD8+ T cells sorted from PBMCs, sampled about 24 months after vaccination. These receptors all stem from a man in his fifties or sixties who received an inactivated influenza vaccine.

This clonotype was counted between two and nine times. V gene TRBV20-1 combines with J gene TRBJ1-6; D uncertain. Germline CDR1 is DFQATT and CDR2 is SNEGSKA (reference sequence). This CDR3 contains 13 residues. Trimming shortened V by 6 bases and J by 6 bases, and 12 bases separated the two germline ends. CDR3 region: CSAKTRINSPLHF. The DNA for the CDR3 is TGCAGTGCCAAAACACGGATTAATTCACCCCTCCACTTT.

This rearrangement joins TRBV11-2 to TRBJ1-3; the match to TRBD1 covers 7 bases. With V trimmed by 4 bases and J by 7 bases, 7 bases remained unmatched. This CDR3 is built from 14 residues. Per the germline V gene, CDR1 is SGHAT and CDR2 is FQNNGV. CDR3 sequence reads: CASSSDRLGNTIYF. In DNA form, the CDR3 reads TGTGCCAGCAGCTCGGACAGGCTCGGCAACACCATATATTTT.

This clonotype was detected a few times. This rearrangement joins TRBV2 to TRBJ2-3; D is ambiguous. Germline CDR1 reads SNHLY; CDR2 reads FYNNEI. The germline V and J ends were trimmed by 1 base and 0 bases, with 11 bases remaining between them. This CDR3 spans 16 amino acids. The CDR3 DNA follows: TGTGCCAGCAGTGAAGGCATAACTACTAGCACAGATACGCAGTATTTT. It translates to CASSEGITTSTDTQYF.

This clonotype was counted a few times. This chain connects TRBV7-2 to TRBJ2-7; possibly TRBD2 for D (5 bases). This CDR3 spans 14 amino acids. Germline lookup yields CDR1 SGHTA and CDR2 FQGNSA. Trimming left V 3 bases short and J 3 bases short, with 12 bases between. This CDR3 reads CASSFFGLIYEQYF. The CDR3 region has the DNA TGTGCCAGCAGCTTCTTCGGACTGATCTACGAGCAGTACTTC.

The rearrangement uses TRBV7-3 and TRBJ2-1, with TRBD1 matching over 12 bases. This CDR3 contains 13 residues. Losses at the gene ends were 5 bases for V and 9 bases for J; bases not matched to a gene: 2. Germline V gene lookup returns CDR1 SGHTA and CDR2 FQGTGA. Here the CDR3 reads CASSGTGGREQFF. The CDR3 bases are TGTGCCAGCAGCGGGACAGGGGGCCGTGAGCAGTTCTTC.

This chain joins TRBV19 and TRBJ2-1; D is unresolved. V was cut by 5 bases and J by 5 bases, with 10 bases left in between. Per germline, CDR1 LNHDA and CDR2 SQIVND (reference sequence). The CDR3 length is 13 residues. The DNA of the CDR3 is TGTGCCAGTAGTGGGCTGGCTAACAATGAGCAGTTCTTC. Residues: CASSGLANNEQFF.

CDR3 bases: TGTGCCAGCAGAATGGCACTGTCCCCGGATACGCAGTATTTT. This sequence encodes CASRMALSPDTQYF. The gene calls are TRBV12-3 or TRBV12-4 and TRBJ2-3; D remains ambiguous. This CDR3 contains 14 residues. V lost 6 bases to trimming and J lost 6 bases, with 16 bases between them.

This clonotype appeared many times. This chain joins TRBV24-1 and TRBJ2-3, with 11 bases that match TRBD1. Germline V gene lookup returns CDR1 KGHDR and CDR2 SFDVKD. This CDR3 contains 17 residues. V trimming: 4 bases; J trimming: 8 bases; junction bases outside the gene matches: 13. This chain's CDR3 is CATSDPDWTGGPSTQYF. The CDR3 DNA is TGTGCCACCAGTGACCCGGATTGGACAGGGGGCCCGAGTACGCAGTATTTT.

This clonotype appeared a few times. The junction does not match germline at one end; this may be a read error. The CDR3 DNA reads TGTGCTAGCAGCCGGAGGCCGGGAGGGCCTTTCGGGGAGCTGTTTTTT. Translating it yields CASSRRPGGPFGELFF. V gene TRBV3-1 combines with J gene TRBJ2-2, with TRBD2 matching over 8 bases. Per germline, CDR1 LGHDT and CDR2 YNNKEL (reference sequence). The CDR3 is made up of 16 amino acids.

This chain joins TRBV12-3 or TRBV12-4 and TRBJ2-7, with 9 bases identical to TRBD2. This CDR3 contains 16 residues. Losses at the gene ends were 4 bases for V and 2 bases for J; bases not matched to a gene: 9. The CDR3 protein is CASSSGLADRTYEQYF. The CDR3 coding sequence is TGTGCCAGCAGTTCGGGACTAGCAGATAGAACCTACGAGCAGTACTTC.

This clonotype was recorded many times. V gene TRBV12-3 or TRBV12-4 combines with J gene TRBJ2-7, with D maybe TRBD1 (5 bases). Trimming removed 1 base from V and 0 bases from J, with 10 bases in between. The CDR3 sequence is 15 residues long. Written as DNA, the CDR3 is TGTGCCAGCAGTTTAGGGGGCAGGAGCTCCTACGAGCAGTACTTC. Its translation is CASSLGGRSSYEQYF.

V gene TRBV9 combines with J gene TRBJ2-7, with TRBD1 identical over 8 bases. With 4 bases clipped from V and 3 bases from J, the junction kept 6 bases outside the gene matches. CDR1 SGDLS and CDR2 YYNGEE come from the germline V gene. This CDR3 contains 14 residues. The CDR3 nucleotides read TGTGCCAGCAGCCCACAGGGGGGTGGCTACGAGCAGTACTTC. It encodes CASSPQGGGYEQYF.

CDR3 sequence reads: CASSLRAGRGEKLFF. The DNA of the CDR3 is TGTGCCAGCAGCTTAAGGGCAGGTCGGGGAGAAAAACTGTTTTTT. This chain uses TRBV7-8 with TRBJ1-4; D is unclear. Germline V gives CDR1 SGHVS, CDR2 FQNEAQ. The CDR3 is 15 amino acids. Trimming cost V 2 bases and J 8 bases, with 15 bases left between them.

V gene TRBV20-1 combines with J gene TRBJ2-1; D possibly corresponds to TRBD2 (5 bases). V was trimmed by 0 bases and J by 8 bases, leaving 14 bases between them. Germline V gene data show CDR1 as DFQATT and CDR2 as SNEGSKA (reference sequence). The CDR3 has 14 amino acids. CDR3 sequence reads: CSARDSFSGDEQFF. The CDR3 DNA follows: TGCAGTGCTAGAGATTCTTTCAGCGGCGATGAGCAGTTCTTC.

This sequence joins TRBV5-4 and TRBJ2-7; 7 bases align to TRBD1. CDR3 length: 15 amino acids. V was pared by 0 bases and J by 4 bases, with 7 bases of the junction left unmatched. Germline V gives CDR1 SGHNT, CDR2 YYREEE (reference sequence). Written as DNA, the CDR3 is TGTGCCAGCAGCTTGGATCAGGGGGACCTTTACGAGCAGTACTTC. This sequence encodes CASSLDQGDLYEQYF.

This clonotype has a handful of counts. The chain uses TRBV6-5 and TRBJ2-2, with D unclear. Germline V gene lookup returns CDR1 MNHEY and CDR2 SVGAGI. This CDR3 region has 12 residues. V lost 5 bases and J 7 bases, leaving 8 bases between the germline ends. DNA of the CDR3: TGTGCCAGCAGTGAGAAGGGCGGGGAGCTGTTTTTT. Protein product: CASSEKGGELFF.